A selection of T cell receptor beta chains follows, all from one sample in a study of shared T cell receptors in the human thymus. The repertoire was sequenced with immunoSEQ multiplex PCR; TCRdb's copy has only in-frame clones and lacks some. The table has over 450,000 clones, around 78% seen once. This same sample was also part of a study on human thymus T cells.

The sequenced material came from thymocytes. The origin of the receptors is a boy in the first two years of life with a congenital heart defect. Each CDR3 is given with its conserved first and last residue. Fields, in order: V gene, D gene, J gene, clone size, CDR3 DNA, CDR3 protein. The D gene is left open where the match is weak. Size values are once, few and many counts, or a class for expanded clones, and some rows have none.

TRBV4-3	-	TRBJ2-3	-	TGCGCCAGCAGCCAAGTGGTTCGAGACACAGATACGCAGTATTTT	CASSQVVRDTDTQYF
TRBV6-1	-	TRBJ2-7	few	TGTGCCAGCAGGCCGGGGGTCACCTACGAGCAGTACTTC	CASRPGVTYEQYF
TRBV7-8	-	TRBJ1-4	-	TGTGCCAGCAGCTTAAGCGTCTCCGGACTGTTTTTT	CASSLSVSGLFF
TRBV6-5	TRBD2	TRBJ2-7	-	TGTGCCAGCAGTTACTCGAGTGTTACTAGCGAATGCGAGCAGTACTTC	CASSYSSVTSECEQYF
TRBV29-1	TRBD1	TRBJ1-2	-	TGCAGCGTTGACTTACACAGGGGGCCTAACTATGGCTACACCTTC	CSVDLHRGPNYGYTF
TRBV27	TRBD1	TRBJ2-5	-	TGTGCCAGCAGTTTTTTGGGGGACAGGGGAGGAGAGACCCAGTACTTC	CASSFLGDRGGETQYF
TRBV5-6	TRBD1	TRBJ1-1	-	TGTGCCAGCAGCAGTCCCGGGACAGGGCCGAACACTGAAGCTTTCTTT	CASSSPGTGPNTEAFF
TRBV5-6	TRBD2	TRBJ2-2	-	TGTGCCAGCAGCTTGGATCCCGCGGGAGTTCTAGGCGGGGAGCTGTTTTTT	CASSLDPAGVLGGELFF
TRBV28	-	TRBJ1-5	-	TGTGCCAGCAGTGACACTGACAGGCGATTTCAGCCCCAGCATTTT	CASSDTDRRFQPQHF
TRBV5-1	TRBD1	TRBJ2-1	-	TGCGCCAGCAGCCCGGGGACAGGCTACAACAATGAGCAGTTCTTC	CASSPGTGYNNEQFF
TRBV7-2	TRBD1	TRBJ2-7	-	TGTGCCAGCAGCTCCGAATCCGGGACAGGGGTAGGGGAGCAGTACTTC	CASSSESGTGVGEQYF
TRBV7-2	-	TRBJ1-1	-	TGTGCCAGCAGCTTAGGGGCCGGGGGGGCGACTGAAGCTTTCTTT	CASSLGAGGATEAFF
TRBV10-3	-	TRBJ2-3	once	TGTGCCATCAGGGACTCAGGCGGTACGCAGTATTTT	CAIRDSGGTQYF
TRBV2	TRBD2	TRBJ2-5	-	TGTGCCAGCAACCTGAACTCTAGCGGGCCGGGGGGGTACTTC	CASNLNSSGPGGYF
TRBV18	TRBD2	TRBJ2-5	-	TGTGCCAGCTCACCACCGGGAAGGACTAGCGGAGACTACCAAGAGACCCAGTACTTC	CASSPPGRTSGDYQETQYF
TRBV4-1	TRBD2	TRBJ2-1	-	TGCGCCAGCAGCCATCAGGGACTAGCTGGTGAGCAGTTCTTC	CASSHQGLAGEQFF
TRBV6-5	TRBD1	TRBJ1-2	-	TGTGCCAGCAGTTCCACAGGGGGCGGGCGCTATGGCTACACCTTC	CASSSTGGGRYGYTF
TRBV11-2	TRBD2	TRBJ2-1	-	TGTGCCAGCAGCTTACGACTAGCAGACTACAATGAGCAGTTCTTC	CASSLRLADYNEQFF
TRBV28	-	TRBJ2-7	-	TGTGCCAGCAGTTTTCAGGGCGCCTACGAGCAGTACTTC	CASSFQGAYEQYF
TRBV6-5	TRBD1	TRBJ1-1	-	TGTGCCAGCAGTTTCAGGGGGGCCTTGAACACTGAAGCTTTCTTT	CASSFRGALNTEAFF
TRBV2	TRBD2	TRBJ2-3	-	TGTGCCAGCAACATGGGACTAGCGGGACCGGGGGGGACTGGGACAGATACGCAGTATTTT	CASNMGLAGPGGTGTDTQYF
TRBV14	TRBD2	TRBJ2-7	-	TGTGCCAGCAGCCCTCTGGGACTAGCGGGGACCTACGAGCAGTACTTC	CASSPLGLAGTYEQYF
TRBV29-1	TRBD2	TRBJ2-7	-	TGCAGCGTTGAAGAAAGGACTAGCGGATCCTACGAGCAGTACTTC	CSVEERTSGSYEQYF
TRBV11-2	-	TRBJ2-2	few	TGTGCCAGCAGCTTCCTTCATGGGGGGTCCGGGGAGCTGTTTTTT	CASSFLHGGSGELFF
TRBV6-5	-	TRBJ1-1	-	TGTGCCAGCAGGACCTGGGAGCACACTGAAGCTTTCTTT	CASRTWEHTEAFF
TRBV5-1	TRBD1	TRBJ2-2	once	TGCGCCAGCAGCAGCCGGACAGGGACCACCGGGGAGCTGTTTTTT	CASSSRTGTTGELFF
TRBV5-1	TRBD2	TRBJ2-3	-	TGCGCCAGCAGCGGCCGCTTGCGGAGCGGGAGTGCGGATACGCAGTATTTT	CASSGRLRSGSADTQYF
TRBV9	TRBD2	TRBJ2-2	-	TGTGCCAGCAGTCTAAGCGGGAGGAGCGTCGGGGAGCTGTTTTTT	CASSLSGRSVGELFF
TRBV2	-	TRBJ2-3	-	TGTGCCGAGGGGGATAGGAGCACAGATACGCAGTATTTT	CAEGDRSTDTQYF
TRBV5-1	-	TRBJ2-1	-	TGCGCCAGCAGCTTTGACTCTTCAGAATCCTACAATGAGCAGTTCTTC	CASSFDSSESYNEQFF
TRBV30	TRBD2	TRBJ2-7	-	TGTGCCGCCTCCGGGACTAGCGGGTTCGAGCAGTACTTC	CAASGTSGFEQYF
TRBV14	TRBD2	TRBJ2-3	-	TGTGCCAGCAGTCCACTAGCGGGAGGTCTAGATACGCAGTATTTT	CASSPLAGGLDTQYF
TRBV9	TRBD1	TRBJ1-4	-	TGTGCCAGCAGCGTAGGTGAGACAGGGTCCCTCCCGCCTAATGAAAAACTGTTTTTT	CASSVGETGSLPPNEKLFF
TRBV25-1	TRBD1	TRBJ2-1	-	TGTGCCAGCAGTGAACCCAGCCGACAGGGCTCCTACAATGAGCAGTTCTTC	CASSEPSRQGSYNEQFF
TRBV28	-	TRBJ2-7	-	TGTGCCAGCAGTCGGTGTGGGGCCTATCTATGTTCCTACGAGCAGTACTTC	CASSRCGAYLCSYEQYF
TRBV25-1	TRBD2	TRBJ2-3	-	TGTGCCAGCAGTGAATATGGGGCGGGAGGCCTTTATAATACGCAGTATTTT	CASSEYGAGGLYNTQYF
TRBV14	TRBD1	TRBJ1-1	-	TGTGCCAGCAGCCAAGAAGGGACAGGGCGCGGAAGGACTAGTGGGGAAGCTTTCTTT	CASSQEGTGRGRTSGEAFF
TRBV11-2	TRBD2	TRBJ2-7	-	TGTGCCTCATTGGGGTGGGAGGGCGATTCCTACGAGCAGTACTTC	CASLGWEGDSYEQYF
TRBV7-4	-	TRBJ2-6	-	TGTGCCAGCAGCTTATTCGGGGGACGTGACTCTGGGGCCAACGTCCTGACTTTC	CASSLFGGRDSGANVLTF
TRBV25-1	-	TRBJ1-5	-	TGTGCCAGCAGTCGGGACAAGAGACAGCATTTT	CASSRDKRQHF
TRBV7-9	TRBD2	TRBJ2-7	-	TGTGCCAGCAGCTTAGCGAGTGGACTAGCGGGAGGTTTAAACGAGCAGTACTTC	CASSLASGLAGGLNEQYF
TRBV6-1	TRBD1	TRBJ1-5	-	TGTGCCAGCAGGAGCAGGGGGCACAATCAGCCCCAGCATTTT	CASRSRGHNQPQHF
TRBV28	TRBD1	TRBJ1-4	-	TGTGCCAGCAGTTTCGAGTCGGCGGGACAGGGAGATGAAAAACTGTTTTTT	CASSFESAGQGDEKLFF
TRBV18	-	TRBJ2-3	once	TGTGCCAGCTCACCACGGCCAGCGGGCACAGATACGCAGTATTTT	CASSPRPAGTDTQYF
TRBV2	TRBD2	TRBJ2-1	-	TGTGCCAGCCAAAGCGGGAGCTCCTACAATGAGCAGTTCTTC	CASQSGSSYNEQFF
TRBV14	TRBD2	TRBJ2-3	-	TGTGCCAGCAGCCAGCCCCTAGCGGACAACAGCACAGATACGCAGTATTTT	CASSQPLADNSTDTQYF
TRBV7-3	TRBD1	TRBJ1-2	-	TGTGCCAGCAGCTTAAAGGGGGACAGGGTCAATGGCTACACCTTC	CASSLKGDRVNGYTF
TRBV29-1	TRBD2	TRBJ2-1	-	TGCAGCGTTGAGAGGGACAGCGCCACGACTAGCGGGGGGAATGAGCAGTTCTTC	CSVERDSATTSGGNEQFF
TRBV19	TRBD1	TRBJ2-1	-	TGTGCCAGTACTCGGACAGGGCGTATGAATGAGCAGTTCTTC	CASTRTGRMNEQFF
TRBV27	-	TRBJ2-3	-	TGTGCCAGCAGTCCAGGGGGGAGGCATTCCCCCGGCACAGATACGCAGTATTTT	CASSPGGRHSPGTDTQYF
TRBV7-8	-	TRBJ1-5	-	TGTGCCAGCAGCCCGAGGCCAGATAGCAATCAGCCCCAGCATTTT	CASSPRPDSNQPQHF
TRBV7-8	TRBD2	TRBJ2-1	-	TGTGCCAGCAGCCGTCCGGGACTAGCGGATTACAATGAGCAGTTCTTC	CASSRPGLADYNEQFF
TRBV27	-	TRBJ2-1	few	TGTGCCAGCAGCCCGTTAAACAATGAGCAGTTCTTC	CASSPLNNEQFF
TRBV7-4	-	TRBJ1-2	-	TGTGCCAGCAGCTTAGCGCGCCCGGGCAGGGGCTATGGCTACACCTTC	CASSLARPGRGYGYTF
TRBV7-2	-	TRBJ2-7	-	TGTGCCAGCAGCTTAGTCGGGAACGAGCAGTACTTC	CASSLVGNEQYF